Listed here are 22 T cell receptor beta chains from one sample, sequenced in a study of shared T cell receptors in the human thymus. Clones were sequenced by immunoSEQ multiplex PCR, and TCRdb holds only the in-frame ones, with some missing. The table lists some 720,000 clones, over 75% of them singletons. The same sample was also studied in work on human thymus T cells.

Sequencing was carried out using thymocytes. The receptors come from a boy under two years old with a congenital heart defect.

The V call is TRBV13, the J call TRBJ1-1, with 7 bases fitting TRBD1. Germline loops: CDR1 PRHDT, CDR2 FYEKMQ (reference sequence). The junction had 6 bases not matched to a gene; V was cut back by 2 bases and J by 0 bases. The CDR3 has 16 amino acids. For the CDR3, the DNA is TGTGCCAGCAGCTTAAACAGGGGCGATCTGAACACTGAAGCTTTCTTT. Its translation: CASSLNRGDLNTEAFF.

Only a few counts were recorded for this clone. This sequence joins TRBV18 and TRBJ1-3, with D perhaps TRBD1 (6 bases). The CDR3 consists of 13 residues. Trimming removed 5 bases from V and 4 bases from J, with 9 bases in between. Germline CDR1 is KGHSH and CDR2 is LQKENI. The CDR3 spells CASSLDRGNTIYF. CDR3 sequence (DNA): TGTGCCAGCTCATTGGACAGAGGAAACACCATATATTTT.

This sequence joins TRBV28 and TRBJ1-1; possible D gene TRBD1, 6 bases. Per germline, CDR1 MDHEN and CDR2 SYDVKM. Trimming took off 5 bases at V and 0 bases at J, with 13 bases between the two ends. This CDR3 spans 15 amino acids. The CDR3 DNA reads as TGTGCCAGCAGTGCCCCGGGACATGTGAACACTGAAGCTTTCTTT. Translating gives CASSAPGHVNTEAFF.

This chain links TRBV28 with TRBJ2-7, with 7 bases aligning to TRBD2. Germline CDR1 is MDHEN and CDR2 is SYDVKM. The CDR3 is 14 residues long. Germline trimming cut 4 bases from V and 2 bases from J; bases unmatched to any gene: 5. The CDR3 DNA sequence: TGTGCCAGCAGTTGCACTAGCGCCCCCTACGAGCAGTACTTC. Protein: CASSCTSAPYEQYF.

The J gene is TRBJ2-5, the V gene TRBV11-2; TRBD2 might be the D (5 bases). Germline CDR1 SGHAT, CDR2 FQNNGV. The CDR3 loop spans 16 amino acids. Trimming took off 5 bases at V and 4 bases at J, with 20 bases between the two ends. CDR3 region: CASSAPGIKRGETQYF. The CDR3 DNA follows: TGTGCCAGCAGCGCTCCCGGGATCAAGAGAGGAGAGACCCAGTACTTC.

V is TRBV30 and J is TRBJ2-1; TRBD2 aligns across 7 bases. The CDR3 totals 13 residues. Losses at the gene ends were 3 bases for V and 8 bases for J; bases not matched to a gene: 7. Germline loops: CDR1 GTSNPN, CDR2 SVGIG (reference sequence). CDR3 region: CAWSQRGDDEQFF. Written as DNA, the CDR3 is TGTGCCTGGAGCCAACGGGGGGACGATGAGCAGTTCTTC.

The chain employs TRBV11-3 and TRBJ2-3; tentative D call: TRBD2 (6 bases). Germline lookup yields CDR1 SGHNT and CDR2 YENEEA. V was trimmed by 5 bases and J by 4 bases, leaving 22 bases between them. The CDR3 is made up of 17 amino acids. The DNA of the CDR3 is TGTGCCAGCAGCCCCGGAGGGTGGCGGAAGAGCTCAGATACGCAGTATTTT. Translated: CASSPGGWRKSSDTQYF.

This chain joins TRBV29-1 and TRBJ2-5, with D unresolved. Between the trimmed V and J ends, which lost 2 bases and 5 bases, there was a span of 9 bases. Per the germline V gene, CDR1 is SQVTM and CDR2 is ANQGSEA. The CDR3 runs 12 residues. CDR3 residues: CSVETRVETQYF. The DNA of the CDR3 is TGCAGCGTTGAAACCCGGGTCGAGACCCAGTACTTC.

This chain links TRBV11-2 with TRBJ2-7; 9 nucleotides line up with TRBD1. This CDR3 has 18 amino acids. Germline V CDR1 and CDR2: SGHAT, FQNNGV. Trimming cost V 1 base and J 3 bases; bases outside gene matches: 13. The CDR3 sequence is CASSLAQGTGKRGYEQYF. The CDR3 bases are TGTGCCAGCAGCTTAGCCCAGGGGACAGGGAAACGAGGCTACGAGCAGTACTTC.

J is TRBJ2-7 and V is TRBV7-8; 11 nucleotides align to TRBD1. The germline CDR1 and CDR2 sequences are SGHVS and FQNEAQ. V trimming: 5 bases; J trimming: 2 bases; junction bases outside the gene matches: 5. This CDR3 has 15 residues. The CDR3 region is CASSPQGQGAYEQYF. The CDR3, as DNA: TGTGCCAGCAGCCCCCAGGGACAGGGGGCCTACGAGCAGTACTTC.

This clone was seen a few times. The J gene is TRBJ2-1, the V gene TRBV19; no definite D call. Germline V gene lookup returns CDR1 LNHDA and CDR2 SQIVND (reference sequence). V gave up 3 bases and J gave up 2 bases, with 8 bases separating them. The CDR3 runs 14 residues. The CDR3 DNA reads as TGTGCCAGTAGTATCTTACGGGCCTACAATGAGCAGTTCTTC. As protein: CASSILRAYNEQFF.

The chain is built from TRBV4-1 and TRBJ2-2, with 13 bases that match TRBD2. Germline CDR1 and CDR2: MGHRA and YSYEKL. Unmatched junction bases numbered 18, after V lost 3 bases and J lost 5 bases. CDR3 length: 21 residues. This CDR3 is CASSHPGTSGEVAVKTGELFF. DNA of the CDR3: TGCGCCAGCAGCCATCCCGGGACTAGCGGGGAGGTCGCGGTAAAGACCGGGGAGCTGTTTTTT.

This clone showed up just a few times. The rearrangement joins TRBV4-2 to TRBJ2-3, with 7 bases aligning to TRBD2. The CDR3 sequence is 16 residues long. Germline trimming cut 0 bases from V and 4 bases from J; bases unmatched to any gene: 7. Looked up from germline, CDR1 is LGHNA and CDR2 is YNFKEQ. CDR3 in amino acids: CASSQDTSAGSDTQYF. CDR3 coding DNA: TGTGCCAGCAGCCAAGATACTAGCGCCGGGTCAGATACGCAGTATTTT.

The rearrangement links TRBV18 to TRBJ1-5, with D tentatively TRBD1 (5 bases). V lost 4 bases, J lost 5 bases, and 15 bases lay in between. CDR1 is KGHSH and CDR2 is LQKENI in the germline V gene. CDR3 length: 15 residues. CDR3 region: CASSRLAGVDQPQHF. The DNA of the CDR3 is TGTGCCAGCTCACGGTTGGCGGGGGTTGATCAGCCCCAGCATTTT. Full variable domain (outside the CDR3, taken from reference TRBV18 and TRBJ1-5): NAGVMQNPRHLVRRRGQEARLRCSPMKGHSHVYWYRQLPEEGLKFMVYLQKENIIDESGMPKERFSAEFPKEGPSILRIQQVVRGDSAAYFCASSRLAGVDQPQHFGDGTRLSIL.

This CDR3 is CASRGLWGTNTEAFF. DNA of the CDR3: TGCGCCAGCAGGGGGTTGTGGGGCACGAACACTGAAGCTTTCTTT. This sequence joins TRBV5-1 and TRBJ1-1; possibly TRBD1 for D (5 bases). This CDR3 is built from 15 residues. Per the germline V gene, CDR1 is SGHRS and CDR2 is YFSETQ. Trimming pared 5 bases from V and 1 base from J, leaving 15 bases between.

The V and J genes are TRBV6-1 and TRBJ2-5; TRBD2 matches at 10 bases. Trimming at V came to 1 base and at J to 5 bases, leaving 7 bases not matched to a gene. The CDR3 spans 16 residues. Germline lookup yields CDR1 MNHNS and CDR2 SASEGT. CDR3 protein: CASSEGSLAGVETQYF. For the CDR3, the DNA is TGTGCCAGCAGTGAAGGGAGTCTAGCGGGAGTGGAGACCCAGTACTTC.

The V gene is TRBV2, the J gene TRBJ2-7, with D possibly TRBD2 on 5 matching bases. From germline, CDR1 is SNHLY and CDR2 FYNNEI. Trimming shortened V by 1 base and J by 9 bases, and 16 bases separated the two germline ends. The CDR3 is made up of 14 amino acids. CDR3 DNA sequence: TGTGCCAGCAGTGAAGGCGGGCCCACCTATGGGCAGTACTTC. Its translation: CASSEGGPTYGQYF.

This clone appeared a few times. The chain recombines TRBV4-3 with TRBJ2-7; D may be TRBD2 (6 bases). The CDR3 totals 17 residues. Germline V gene lookup returns CDR1 LGHNA and CDR2 YSLEER. V lost 0 bases and J 7 bases, leaving 22 bases between the germline ends. The CDR3, as DNA: TGCGCCAGCAGCCAAGATCGACCGACTAGTCCCTACGTGGAGCAGTACTTC. Translation: CASSQDRPTSPYVEQYF.

The chain links TRBV18 to TRBJ2-1, with D possibly TRBD2 on 7 matching bases. CDR3 length: 19 amino acids. Per the germline V gene, CDR1 is KGHSH and CDR2 is LQKENI. Trimming cost V 5 bases and J 9 bases, with 32 bases left between them. CDR3 protein: CASSFGQPTFAGRAREQFF. The CDR3 coding sequence is TGTGCCAGCTCATTCGGACAGCCCACGTTTGCGGGGAGGGCCCGTGAGCAGTTCTTC.

This sequence joins TRBV11-3 and TRBJ2-1; 7 positions agree with TRBD2. The V segment lost 1 base and the J segment 7 bases; nucleotides outside the gene matches: 4. The germline V gene encodes CDR1 SGHNT and CDR2 YENEEA. This CDR3 has 14 amino acids. CDR3 protein: CASSLGPSGNEQFF. CDR3 bases: TGTGCCAGCAGCTTAGGTCCTAGCGGAAATGAGCAGTTCTTC.

V gene TRBV28 combines with J gene TRBJ1-5, with a tentative D call TRBD1 (5 bases). Germline V gene lookup returns CDR1 MDHEN and CDR2 SYDVKM. V was trimmed by 3 bases and J by 1 base, leaving 13 bases between them. This CDR3 has 16 residues. In nucleotides, the CDR3 is TGTGCCAGCAGTTTCATCTTGACAGCCAGCAATCAGCCCCAGCATTTT. Protein: CASSFILTASNQPQHF.

This clone was found once. A junction boundary mismatches the germline segment, possibly from a read error. The chain carries TRBV7-8 and TRBJ1-2; 7 nucleotides line up with TRBD1. The germline V gene encodes CDR1 SGHVS and CDR2 FQNEAQ. This CDR3 has 16 residues. The chain's CDR3 is CASSLANPGQNYGHTF. CDR3 bases: TGTGCCAGCAGCTTAGCTAACCCGGGACAGAACTATGGCCACACCTTC.